This TCR beta chain emerged from a study of T cell repertoires in cytomegalovirus infection. Trimming stripped 4 bases from V and 0 bases from J, with 7 bases between. The CDR3 extends over 14 amino acids. This clonotype was counted only a few times. Its antigen is not known. TCRdb reprocessed the reads via MiXCR and lists one record per CDR3 protein. Of 95,000 to 150,000 distinct CDR3 sequences listed, 25% to 35% are singletons. The V and J genes are TRBV12-3 or TRBV12-4 and TRBJ2-1; D tentatively fits TRBD1 or TRBD2 (6 bases each). This sample comprised CD8+ T cells from cultured PBMCs, obtained from culture after CMV antigen stimulation. This receptor was identified in a human donor in good health (CMV status not recorded). Some clones in this sample may be carry-over from other donors' samples. CDR3 in amino acids: CASSWGASYNEQFF. DNA for the CDR3: TGTGCCAGCAGTTGGGGGGCCTCCTACAATGAGCAGTTCTTC.